Listed below are T cell receptor beta chains from one sample, sequenced in a study of CD8+CD57+ T cells in acquired aplastic anemia. TCRdb recomputed calls from the reads with MiXCR, one row per CDR3 protein. The data contain approximately 130,000 distinct CDR3 sequences, approximately 41% of them singletons. Sequenced sample: sorted CD4+, CD8+, or CD8+CD57+ T cells (not recorded which) from PBMCs. The receptor source for this set is a human donor with aplastic anemia. Each CDR3 is given with its conserved first and last residue. Each record gives: V gene, clone size, D gene, J gene, CDR3 DNA, CDR3 protein. D genes are given only for firm matches. A clone size is listed for some rows: how often the clone was seen (once, few, many), or a class if it is expanded.

v_gene: TRBV9
abundance: many
d_gene: NA
j_gene: TRBJ1-1
CDR3nt: TGTGCCAGCAGCTTTTGGACCGAGAACACTGAAGCTTTCTTT
CDR3aa: CASSFWTENTEAFF

v_gene: TRBV14
abundance: many
d_gene: NA
j_gene: TRBJ1-1
CDR3nt: TGTGCCAGCAGCCACAGAAGGCCCGGGGTCGAGGGGCTGGCCCAAGCTTTCTTT
CDR3aa: CASSHRRPGVEGLAQAFF

v_gene: TRBV24-1
abundance: once
d_gene: NA
j_gene: TRBJ2-7
CDR3nt: TGTGCCACCTCGACACGGGGGGCTGACGAGCAGTACTTC
CDR3aa: CATSTRGADEQYF

v_gene: TRBV3-1
abundance: few
d_gene: TRBD1
j_gene: TRBJ2-2
CDR3nt: TGTGCCAGCAGCCGGAACAGGGGGCCCGGGGAGCTGTTTTTT
CDR3aa: CASSRNRGPGELFF

v_gene: TRBV29-1
abundance: many
d_gene: TRBD1
j_gene: TRBJ2-2
CDR3nt: TGCAGCGCCGGAGACAGGGGGAACACCGGGGAGCTGTTTTTT
CDR3aa: CSAGDRGNTGELFF

v_gene: TRBV2
abundance: NA
d_gene: TRBD1
j_gene: TRBJ1-6
CDR3nt: TGTGCCAGCAGATCTAGGGACAGCCGCCTTTCACCCCTCCACTTT
CDR3aa: CASRSRDSRLSPLHF

v_gene: TRBV24-1
abundance: NA
d_gene: NA
j_gene: TRBJ2-3
CDR3nt: TGTGCCACCAGTGACAAATCAACGTCAGGTACGCAGTATTTT
CDR3aa: CATSDKSTSGTQYF

v_gene: TRBV12-3/TRBV12-4
abundance: many
d_gene: TRBD2
j_gene: TRBJ2-7
CDR3nt: TGTGCCAGCAAAAGGTCAGCGGGGAGCTCCTACGAGCAGTACTTC
CDR3aa: CASKRSAGSSYEQYF

v_gene: TRBV19
abundance: many
d_gene: NA
j_gene: TRBJ2-1
CDR3nt: TGTGCCAGTAGTCGGCGACGGGAAAGCTCCTACAATGAGCAGTTCTTC
CDR3aa: CASSRRRESSYNEQFF

v_gene: TRBV5-1
abundance: NA
d_gene: NA
j_gene: TRBJ1-6
CDR3nt: TGCGCCAGCAGGGCCCGGGGAAGCTCCTATAATTCACCCCTCCACTTT
CDR3aa: CASRARGSSYNSPLHF

v_gene: TRBV15
abundance: few
d_gene: NA
j_gene: TRBJ1-1
CDR3nt: TGTGCCACCAGCAGAGCCAGGGACACTGAAGCTTTCTTT
CDR3aa: CATSRARDTEAFF

v_gene: TRBV19
abundance: many
d_gene: NA
j_gene: TRBJ2-1
CDR3nt: TGTGCCAGTAGTATTGGAGGGGGGCCCTACAATGAGCAGTTCTTC
CDR3aa: CASSIGGGPYNEQFF

v_gene: TRBV15
abundance: NA
d_gene: NA
j_gene: TRBJ2-7
CDR3nt: TGTGCCACCAGCAGCCCGGGGGGCAGTTCCTACGAGCAGTACTTC
CDR3aa: CATSSPGGSSYEQYF

v_gene: TRBV20-1
abundance: many
d_gene: NA
j_gene: TRBJ1-2
CDR3nt: TGCAGTGCAGACGAGACAGCAGTCTATGGCTACACCTTC
CDR3aa: CSADETAVYGYTF

v_gene: TRBV29-1
abundance: NA
d_gene: NA
j_gene: TRBJ2-2
CDR3nt: TGCAGCGTTGGTGGGTACACCGGGGAGCTGTTTTTT
CDR3aa: CSVGGYTGELFF

v_gene: TRBV19
abundance: few
d_gene: TRBD1
j_gene: TRBJ2-1
CDR3nt: TGTGCCAGTAGCCGGGGACAGGGCAATGAGCAGTTCTTC
CDR3aa: CASSRGQGNEQFF

v_gene: TRBV2
abundance: many
d_gene: NA
j_gene: TRBJ1-1
CDR3nt: TGTGCCAGCTCGATGAACACTGAAGCTTTCTTT
CDR3aa: CASSMNTEAFF

v_gene: TRBV20-1
abundance: many
d_gene: NA
j_gene: TRBJ1-5
CDR3nt: TGCAGTGCTAGACAGTCCGGTCAGCCCCAGCATTTT
CDR3aa: CSARQSGQPQHF

v_gene: TRBV6-5
abundance: NA
d_gene: NA
j_gene: TRBJ1-1
CDR3nt: TGTGCCAGCAGTTACAAAGGGGGAGGGAACACTGAAGCTTTCTTT
CDR3aa: CASSYKGGGNTEAFF

v_gene: TRBV10-1
abundance: few
d_gene: NA
j_gene: TRBJ2-1
CDR3nt: TGCGCCAGCAGTGAGTCGGGGGCAAGGGAGCAGTTCTTC
CDR3aa: CASSESGAREQFF

v_gene: TRBV29-1
abundance: NA
d_gene: NA
j_gene: TRBJ1-1
CDR3nt: TGCAGCGTTGGGGCGCCAGGGGCGAACACTGAAGCTTTCTTT
CDR3aa: CSVGAPGANTEAFF

v_gene: TRBV20-1
abundance: few
d_gene: TRBD1
j_gene: TRBJ1-1
CDR3nt: TGTAGTGTTAGTCGACAGGGAGGCACTGAAGCTTTCTTT
CDR3aa: CSVSRQGGTEAFF

v_gene: TRBV6-1
abundance: few
d_gene: NA
j_gene: TRBJ2-2
CDR3nt: TGTGCCAGCAGCGGGGACACCGGGGAGCTGTTTTTT
CDR3aa: CASSGDTGELFF

v_gene: TRBV3-1
abundance: NA
d_gene: NA
j_gene: TRBJ1-1
CDR3nt: NA
CDR3aa: CASSQEVAGGTETFF

v_gene: TRBV19
abundance: NA
d_gene: NA
j_gene: TRBJ1-1
CDR3nt: TGTGCCAGTAGTATTCCGGGCGGCTTTAGTAATGAAGCTTTCTTT
CDR3aa: CASSIPGGFSNEAFF

v_gene: TRBV4-2
abundance: many
d_gene: NA
j_gene: TRBJ1-2
CDR3nt: TGTGCCAGCAGCCAAGACCGCGGCCGAGGCTACACCTTC
CDR3aa: CASSQDRGRGYTF

v_gene: TRBV12-3/TRBV12-4
abundance: many
d_gene: TRBD1
j_gene: TRBJ2-7
CDR3nt: TGTGCCAGCAGTCAACAGGGGGCGGCCTCCTACGAGCAGTACTTC
CDR3aa: CASSQQGAASYEQYF

v_gene: TRBV6-1
abundance: few
d_gene: NA
j_gene: TRBJ1-5
CDR3nt: TGTGCCAGCAGTGGGAGAACCGGGTATAGCAATCAGCCCCAGCATTTT
CDR3aa: CASSGRTGYSNQPQHF

v_gene: TRBV6-1
abundance: many
d_gene: NA
j_gene: TRBJ1-5
CDR3nt: TGTGCCAGCAGTGCGAGAAGGGAGCCCCAGCATTTT
CDR3aa: CASSARREPQHF

v_gene: TRBV20-1
abundance: many
d_gene: NA
j_gene: TRBJ2-1
CDR3nt: TGCAGTGTCCAGGGTATCCCGCAGTTCTTC
CDR3aa: CSVQGIPQFF

v_gene: TRBV20-1
abundance: NA
d_gene: TRBD1
j_gene: TRBJ2-7
CDR3nt: TGCAGTGCACCCCACAGCGTCGGACAGGGATACTACGAGCAGTACTTC
CDR3aa: CSAPHSVGQGYYEQYF

v_gene: TRBV18
abundance: NA
d_gene: NA
j_gene: TRBJ1-1
CDR3nt: TGTGCCAGCTCACCGGGCCACAGGGCGAACACTGAAGCTTTCTTT
CDR3aa: CASSPGHRANTEAFF

v_gene: TRBV7-6
abundance: NA
d_gene: NA
j_gene: TRBJ1-2
CDR3nt: TGTGCCAGCAGCCCTCAGGGTTGGGATGGCTACACCTTC
CDR3aa: CASSPQGWDGYTF

v_gene: TRBV20-1
abundance: NA
d_gene: NA
j_gene: TRBJ2-3
CDR3nt: TGCAGTGCTAGTAACGGGAACACAGATACGCAGTATTTT
CDR3aa: CSASNGNTDTQYF

v_gene: TRBV12-3/TRBV12-4
abundance: once
d_gene: TRBD2
j_gene: TRBJ2-1
CDR3nt: TGTGCCAGCAGTTCGAGCGGGGGTTATTTCAATGAGCAGTTCTTC
CDR3aa: CASSSSGGYFNEQFF

v_gene: TRBV27
abundance: many
d_gene: NA
j_gene: TRBJ1-2
CDR3nt: TGTGCCAGCAGTTCACTCGCGAATGTATATGGCTACACCTTC
CDR3aa: CASSSLANVYGYTF

v_gene: TRBV7-9
abundance: NA
d_gene: NA
j_gene: TRBJ2-7
CDR3nt: TGTGCCAGCGGCTTATCTGACGTTTACGAGCAGTACTTC
CDR3aa: CASGLSDVYEQYF

v_gene: TRBV6-1
abundance: many
d_gene: NA
j_gene: TRBJ1-2
CDR3nt: TGTGCCAGCAGTCTGACCTCTCCGGGAGGCTACACCTTC
CDR3aa: CASSLTSPGGYTF

v_gene: TRBV6-5
abundance: few
d_gene: NA
j_gene: TRBJ1-3
CDR3nt: TGTGCCAGCAGTTACCTATGGGGGGCTGGAAACACCATATATTTT
CDR3aa: CASSYLWGAGNTIYF

v_gene: TRBV10-3
abundance: NA
d_gene: TRBD1
j_gene: TRBJ2-7
CDR3nt: TGTGCCAGCAGTTTTCCGATCTCGAGCAGGGGGCGTTTCGAGCAGTACTTC
CDR3aa: CASSFPISSRGRFEQYF

v_gene: TRBV6-5
abundance: few
d_gene: NA
j_gene: TRBJ1-1
CDR3nt: TGTGCCAGCGGTTATGACCCAGGGGTTGTGACTGAAGCTTTCTTT
CDR3aa: CASGYDPGVVTEAFF

v_gene: TRBV10-1
abundance: NA
d_gene: TRBD1
j_gene: TRBJ2-2
CDR3nt: TGCGCCAGCAGTTCGGACAGGGTCAGCGGGGAGCTGTTTTTT
CDR3aa: CASSSDRVSGELFF

v_gene: TRBV5-1
abundance: few
d_gene: TRBD2
j_gene: TRBJ2-1
CDR3nt: TGCGCCAGCAGCTTACTAGCGGGGGGGCCGTCTAGCAATGAGCAGTTCTTC
CDR3aa: CASSLLAGGPSSNEQFF

v_gene: TRBV7-2
abundance: many
d_gene: NA
j_gene: TRBJ1-6
CDR3nt: TGTGCCAGCAGCTTAGCAGGGGGAAGGTTTTCACCCCTCCACTTT
CDR3aa: CASSLAGGRFSPLHF

v_gene: TRBV27
abundance: few
d_gene: NA
j_gene: TRBJ2-5
CDR3nt: TGTGCCAGCCGTCCTTGGGGCGACCAAGAGACCCAGTACTTC
CDR3aa: CASRPWGDQETQYF

v_gene: TRBV20-1
abundance: NA
d_gene: NA
j_gene: TRBJ2-3
CDR3nt: TGCAGTGCACCGAACTTCCCGGGACCCTCTGGGATAGATACGCAGTATTTT
CDR3aa: CSAPNFPGPSGIDTQYF

v_gene: TRBV7-2
abundance: many
d_gene: TRBD2
j_gene: TRBJ2-1
CDR3nt: TGTGCCAGCAGCTTTGGTCCAGCGGGGGGCCTTAATGAGCAGTTCTTC
CDR3aa: CASSFGPAGGLNEQFF

v_gene: TRBV2
abundance: many
d_gene: NA
j_gene: TRBJ1-5
CDR3nt: TGTGCCAGCAGAGCCATTTCAACCCGGGAAAATAGCAATCAGCCCCAGCATTTT
CDR3aa: CASRAISTRENSNQPQHF

v_gene: TRBV6-1
abundance: few
d_gene: NA
j_gene: TRBJ1-3
CDR3nt: TGTGCCAGCGTCGCTTCCCTTGGGGGACCGGGAAACACCATATATTTT
CDR3aa: CASVASLGGPGNTIYF

v_gene: TRBV3-1
abundance: many
d_gene: NA
j_gene: TRBJ2-7
CDR3nt: TGTGCCAGCAGCCAAACTGAGTACGAGCAGTACTTC
CDR3aa: CASSQTEYEQYF

v_gene: TRBV10-3
abundance: many
d_gene: NA
j_gene: TRBJ2-3
CDR3nt: TGTGCCTCCAAGGGGGGGGGGCCCCGCACAGATACGCAGTATTTT
CDR3aa: CASKGGGPRTDTQYF

v_gene: TRBV12-3/TRBV12-4
abundance: NA
d_gene: TRBD1
j_gene: TRBJ1-5
CDR3nt: TGTGCCAGCAGTGCACCGGGACAGGGTAACGATCAGCCCCAGCATTTT
CDR3aa: CASSAPGQGNDQPQHF

v_gene: TRBV2
abundance: NA
d_gene: TRBD2
j_gene: TRBJ2-7
CDR3nt: TGTGCCAGCTGTTCGGCGGGAGGAGCCCACGAGCAGTACTTC
CDR3aa: CASCSAGGAHEQYF

v_gene: TRBV20-1
abundance: NA
d_gene: TRBD1
j_gene: TRBJ2-5
CDR3nt: TGCAGTGCTAGAGGTACCTACAGGGGACAAGAGACCCAGTACTTC
CDR3aa: CSARGTYRGQETQYF

v_gene: TRBV12-3/TRBV12-4
abundance: many
d_gene: NA
j_gene: TRBJ2-5
CDR3nt: TGTGCCAGCAGTCTCGGGGCGGGGCAAGAGACCCAGTACTTC
CDR3aa: CASSLGAGQETQYF

v_gene: TRBV6-1
abundance: few
d_gene: NA
j_gene: TRBJ1-2
CDR3nt: TGTGCCAGCAGTCCTACAGTAGCCGGAGGCTACACCTTC
CDR3aa: CASSPTVAGGYTF

v_gene: TRBV7-3
abundance: NA
d_gene: TRBD2
j_gene: TRBJ2-3
CDR3nt: TGTGCCAGCAGCTACCTACTAGCGGGAGTCCCAGATACGCAGTATTTT
CDR3aa: CASSYLLAGVPDTQYF